The source of this TCR beta chain is a study of PD-1 blockade in classical Hodgkin lymphoma. About this clone: Its target is unknown. At the DNA level, this CDR3 is encoded by other sequences in the same sample as well.

Time point indicated: cycle 4 day 1 (C4D1), after more than five weeks of nivolumab. All patients relapsed after autologous stem cell transplantation, and brentuximab vedotin exposure varied. Germline values: CDR1 SGHKS, CDR2 YYEKEE (reference sequence). The CDR3 covers 13 residues. With V trimmed by 1 base and J by 4 bases, 0 bases remained unmatched. TCRdb's table, derived via immunoSEQ multiplex PCR, lists solely in-frame clones and lacks some. There are about 47,000 clones in the sample; 90% occur only once, and 11% to 15% lies in the top ten. General study results and limits: Complete responders matched newly diagnosed patients in baseline diversity. The origin of the repertoire differences remains undefined, with disease activity or prior therapy as possible causes.

The input for sequencing was peripheral blood mononuclear cells (PBMCs), taken before the fourth cycle of nivolumab. The chain employs TRBV5-5 and TRBJ1-1, with 8 bases aligning to TRBD1. The clonotype was recovered from a human donor with classical Hodgkin lymphoma. The CDR3 spells CASSLTGGTEAFF. The CDR3 nucleotides are TGTGCCAGCAGCTTGACAGGGGGCACTGAAGCTTTCTTT.